One sample yielded the 20 T cell receptor beta chains listed below, sequenced in a study of cytomegalovirus exposure and HLA in healthy donors. Vbeta (60) and Jbeta (13) primers were used in the PCR. Clones were read by immunoSEQ multiplex PCR, and TCRdb kept only the in-frame ones, dropping some. The repertoire holds 170,000 or so clones, with around 86% as singletons. What was sequenced was PBMCs. The receptors come from a man in his fifties in good health and CMV-seronegative.

The chain carries TRBV7-9 and TRBJ2-1; D might be TRBD2 (6 bases). CDR1 SEHNR and CDR2 FQNEAQ come from the germline V gene (reference sequence). V lost 5 bases and J 12 bases, leaving 11 bases between the germline ends. This CDR3 spans 11 amino acids. CDR3 in DNA: TGTGCCAGCAGCCTCGGCGGGGCGCAGTTCTTC. This translates into CASSLGGAQFF.

The rearrangement joins TRBV27 to TRBJ1-4, with TRBD1 identical over 9 bases. V dropped 7 bases and J dropped 3; count of bases not matched to a gene: 6. Germline V gives CDR1 MNHEY, CDR2 SMNVEV (reference sequence). The CDR3 loop spans 15 amino acids. Here the CDR3 reads CASTGQGGPNEKLFF. CDR3 DNA: TGTGCCAGCACGGGACAGGGAGGTCCTAATGAAAAACTGTTTTTT.

The V call is TRBV10-1, the J call TRBJ1-1; the D gene is possibly TRBD1 (5 bases). Trimming left V 2 bases short and J 6 bases short, with 22 bases between. This CDR3 comprises 17 residues. CDR1 and CDR2 (germline): WNHNN, SYGVQD (reference sequence). The CDR3 here is CASSEPEPDKPESEAFF. The CDR3 bases are TGCGCCAGCAGTGAGCCTGAACCGGACAAGCCAGAATCTGAAGCTTTCTTT.

Note on this clone: The germline gene is not matched at one end of the junction; a read error may be the cause. The rearrangement uses TRBV18 and TRBJ2-1; TRBD2 matches at 8 bases. Germline assignment: CDR1 KGHSH and CDR2 LQKENI. CDR3 length: 15 residues. DNA for the CDR3: TGTGCCAGCTCGCCACCTCGCGGGAGGTTGGATGAGCAGTTCTTC. This gives the protein CASSPPRGRLDEQFF.

The CDR3 DNA follows: TGTGCCATCCGCGGGACAGGGACCTACGAGCAGTACTTC. Residues: CAIRGTGTYEQYF. The V call is TRBV27, the J call TRBJ2-7; TRBD1 matches 9 bases. Germline CDR1 and CDR2: MNHEY and SMNVEV (reference sequence). The CDR3 has 13 amino acids. Trimming at V came to 10 bases and at J to 2 bases, leaving 6 bases not matched to a gene.

This clone was counted a single time. The chain joins TRBV15 to TRBJ2-1; 9 nucleotides line up with TRBD1. The CDR3 spans 14 residues. Germline CDR1 is LNHNV and CDR2 is YYDKDF (reference sequence). The ends lost 8 bases at V and 4 bases at J; junction bases unmatched: 6. CDR3 coding DNA: TGTGCCACCCATCGGGACAGGGAATACAATGAGCAGTTCTTC. Its translation is CATHRDREYNEQFF.

The chain employs TRBV9 and TRBJ2-7, with TRBD2 matching over 11 bases. This CDR3 has 19 amino acids. The V gene end was trimmed by 4 bases and the J gene end by 0 bases; junction bases not matched to a gene: 15. Germline values: CDR1 SGDLS, CDR2 YYNGEE. The CDR3 loop reads CASSPRTSGPRGSSYEQYF. The CDR3 bases are TGTGCCAGCAGCCCAAGGACTAGCGGGCCCCGAGGGAGCTCCTACGAGCAGTACTTC.

Only a few counts were recorded for this clone. This chain uses TRBV7-9 with TRBJ1-1, with D tentatively TRBD1 (6 bases). The V and J ends lost 3 bases and 1 base respectively, with 6 bases between them. The CDR3 has 13 amino acids. The germline V gene has CDR1 SEHNR and CDR2 FQNEAQ (reference sequence). The CDR3 sequence is CASSLGQNTEAFF. For the CDR3, the DNA is TGTGCCAGCAGCTTGGGACAGAACACTGAAGCTTTCTTT.

The chain has TRBV4-3 and TRBJ2-5; the D gene is possibly TRBD1 (6 bases). The J call may be incorrect, as the DNA end agrees better with TRBJ2-7. This CDR3 spans 15 amino acids. Germline V gene lookup returns CDR1 LGHNA and CDR2 YSLEER. The CDR3 coding sequence is TGCGCCAGCAGCCAAGTTGGGGGCCTTTTCTCCGAGCAGTACTTC. This sequence encodes CASSQVGGLFSEQYF.

The chain combines TRBV4-1 with TRBJ2-7; TRBD1 might be the D (5 bases). Looked up from germline, CDR1 is MGHRA and CDR2 is YSYEKL. This CDR3 region has 16 residues. Trimming removed 1 base at V and 5 bases at J, with 18 bases between. The CDR3 nucleotides are TGCGCCAGCAGCCAAGGGACATTCTCCGGACGTGACGAGCAGTACTTC. Protein: CASSQGTFSGRDEQYF.

This clone occurred once. V gene TRBV7-9 combines with J gene TRBJ1-1; D is unclear. This CDR3 is 13 amino acids long. The germline CDR1 and CDR2 sequences are SEHNR and FQNEAQ (reference sequence). Trimming left V 1 base short and J 11 bases short, with 14 bases between. The CDR3 DNA reads TGTGCCAGCAGCTTAGAAGACTACCGCGAGGCTTTCTTT. Its translation: CASSLEDYREAFF.

Comments on this clone: One end of the junction varies from germline; a read error may be responsible. This sample includes further DNA sequences coding for the same CDR3. V and J are TRBV7-9 and TRBJ1-5; D is unclear. The CDR3 is 14 amino acids. Germline CDR1 reads SEHNR; CDR2 reads FQNEAQ (reference sequence). The CDR3 nucleotides read TGTGCCAGCAGCCCCGAAGGAGGGAATCAGCCCCAACATTTT. Residues: CASSPEGGNQPQHF.

The gene calls are TRBV6-1 and TRBJ1-4; D unclear. With 11 bases removed from V and 6 bases from J, the gap between germline ends came to 7 bases. The CDR3 extends over 10 amino acids. Germline V gene lookup returns CDR1 MNHNS and CDR2 SASEGT. Written as DNA, the CDR3 is TGTGCCGCCGGGGATGAAAAACTGTTTTTT. Translation: CAAGDEKLFF.

V and J are TRBV27 and TRBJ2-1, with D unclear. Germline CDR1 reads MNHEY; CDR2 reads SMNVEV (reference sequence). Trimming cost V 6 bases and J 4 bases, with 16 bases left between them. The CDR3 contains 15 residues. The CDR3 protein is CASSTPGTRYNEQFF. The CDR3 nucleotides are TGTGCCAGCAGCACCCCTGGCACGAGGTACAATGAGCAGTTCTTC.

J is TRBJ2-3 and V is TRBV18; 9 bases are a match to TRBD2. V lost 4 bases to trimming and J lost 8 bases; unmatched junction nucleotides: 10. This CDR3 is built from 15 residues. Germline V gene data show CDR1 as KGHSH and CDR2 as LQKENI. The CDR3 reads CASSRLADPVGTQYF. CDR3 nucleotides: TGTGCCAGCTCACGACTAGCGGACCCCGTCGGTACGCAGTATTTT.

The chain has TRBV7-9 and TRBJ1-1; 9 bases line up with TRBD1. Germline CDR1 and CDR2: SEHNR and FQNEAQ (reference sequence). The CDR3 has 15 amino acids. V dropped 5 bases and J dropped 6; count of bases not matched to a gene: 10. The CDR3 bases are TGTGCCAGCAGCCCCTGGACAGGGGTATCGGCTGAAGCTTTCTTT. Encoded protein: CASSPWTGVSAEAFF.

The chain combines TRBV5-6 with TRBJ1-6, with D unclear. Trimming stripped 0 bases from V and 2 bases from J, with 12 bases between. Germline V CDR1 and CDR2: SGHDT, YYEEEE. The CDR3 runs to 17 residues. CDR3 sequence: CASSLARGGTYNSPLHF. The CDR3, as DNA: TGTGCCAGCAGCTTGGCTCGGGGAGGGACCTATAATTCACCCCTCCACTTT.

V and J are TRBV29-1 and TRBJ2-7; D remains ambiguous. Trimming removed 7 bases at V and 1 base at J, with 14 bases between. CDR3 length: 13 residues. Germline CDR1 SQVTM, CDR2 ANQGSEA. CDR3 protein: CSARNRVSYEQYF. The CDR3 DNA reads TGCAGCGCCCGGAACAGAGTTTCCTACGAGCAGTACTTC.

This clone has a handful of counts. The chain employs TRBV4-1 and TRBJ2-1, with TRBD1 identical over 9 bases. The germline CDR1 and CDR2 sequences are MGHRA and YSYEKL. V was clipped by 4 bases and J by 5 bases; unmatched bases: 6. This CDR3 has 15 amino acids. The CDR3 spells CASSRGTGTNNEQFF. DNA for the CDR3: TGCGCCAGCAGCCGAGGGACAGGGACTAACAATGAGCAGTTCTTC.

V gene TRBV7-8 combines with J gene TRBJ2-7, with TRBD1 matching 7 bases. V was pared by 5 bases and J by 3 bases, with 4 bases of the junction left unmatched. Germline V CDR1 and CDR2: SGHVS, FQNEAQ. This CDR3 spans 13 amino acids. The CDR3 region has the DNA TGTGCCAGCAGCCGCAGGGGGTACTACGAGCAGTACTTC. The encoded protein is CASSRRGYYEQYF.